The sequence of this T cell receptor beta chain was determined in a study of shared clonotypes between healthy human individuals. The wider study: Used for every donor were three CD4 naive, three CD4 memory, two CD8 naive and one CD8 memory plate. General study results and limits: Between a handful of donors, naive CD4 clonotypes were shared at a level of about 5%.

With 5 bases removed from V and 8 bases from J, the gap between germline ends came to 13 bases. The CDR3 spans 12 residues. The germline gives CDR1 SGHNT, CDR2 YYREEE (reference sequence). In regard to this clone: No antigen is known for it.

Recent acute infections and vaccinations were absent in the healthy HIV-negative adult donors. For every subset, genomic DNA was evenly distributed across several immunoSEQ plates. Profiled with immunoSEQ multiplex PCR; TCRdb holds only in-frame clones, not every one. Among 2.5 million or so clones listed, roughly nine tenths were seen once. The chain is built from TRBV5-4 and TRBJ1-1; D is ambiguous. Sequencing was performed on naive CD4+ T cells sorted from blood. Subset of the sample: CD45RA+ positively selected. The clonotype comes from a man younger than 30 in good health. The CDR3 loop is CASSTGNREAFF. DNA of the CDR3: TGTGCCAGCAGTACCGGGAACAGAGAAGCTTTCTTT.